Each of the 24 T cell receptor beta chains below was sequenced from the same sample in a study of somatic mutations in cytotoxic T cells in rheumatoid arthritis. Method: immunoSEQ multiplex PCR; TCRdb's copy keeps in-frame clones and lacks some. The data contain about 12,000 clones, under 85% of them singletons. Material for sequencing was CD8+ T cells sorted from blood. The receptors originated from an older woman in good health.

This chain uses TRBV11-2 with TRBJ2-3; D unresolved. This CDR3 contains 12 residues. Germline lookup yields CDR1 SGHAT and CDR2 FQNNGV. The germline V and J ends were trimmed by 5 bases and 4 bases, with 7 bases remaining between them. CDR3 sequence reads: CASSPNADTQYF. CDR3 DNA: TGTGCCAGCAGCCCTAATGCAGATACGCAGTATTTT. Complete variable domain (other parts from reference TRBV11-2 and TRBJ2-3): EAGVAQSPRYKIIEKRQSVAFWCNPISGHATLYWYQQILGQGPKLLIQFQNNGVVDDSQLPKDRFSAERLKGVDSTLKIQPAKLEDSAVYLCASSPNADTQYFGPGTRLTVL.

In its sample, this clone was seen a few times. This chain links TRBV6-6 with TRBJ2-5; the D is unclear. This CDR3 spans 11 amino acids. Between the trimmed V and J ends, which lost 2 bases and 6 bases, there was a span of 4 bases. CDR1 MNHNY and CDR2 SVGAGI come from the germline V gene (reference sequence). This CDR3 reads CASSYQKTQYF. CDR3 nucleotide sequence: TGTGCCAGCAGTTACCAGAAGACCCAGTACTTC.

The chain employs TRBV27 and TRBJ2-7; 10 nucleotides align to TRBD1. This CDR3 spans 14 amino acids. From germline, CDR1 is MNHEY and CDR2 SMNVEV (reference sequence). With V trimmed by 5 bases and J by 6 bases, 7 bases remained unmatched. The CDR3 DNA reads as TGTGCCAGCAGTCCAGGGACAGGGGCCGTCGAGCAGTACTTC. Translated, it gives CASSPGTGAVEQYF.

This chain uses TRBV10-1 with TRBJ2-7; TRBD1 matches at 11 bases. The CDR3 covers 15 residues. Germline CDR1 is WNHNN and CDR2 is SYGVQD (reference sequence). Trimming removed 6 bases from V and 2 bases from J; junction bases left unmatched: 6. The CDR3 DNA is TGCGCCAGCAGCGGGGACAGGGGGAAAACCTACGAGCAGTACGTC. It is translated as CASSGDRGKTYEQYV.

The chain joins TRBV27 to TRBJ2-5; weak D call: TRBD2 (6 bases). The CDR3 has 15 residues. The germline V gene encodes CDR1 MNHEY and CDR2 SMNVEV (reference sequence). Trimming stripped 4 bases from V and 0 bases from J, with 12 bases between. CDR3 DNA sequence: TGTGCCAGCAGTTCCGGGACTTCGAACCAAGAGACCCAGTACTTC. This translates into CASSSGTSNQETQYF.

The chain joins TRBV7-2 to TRBJ2-1; TRBD2 matches at 7 bases. The germline V gene has CDR1 SGHTA and CDR2 FQGNSA. This CDR3 is 12 amino acids long. Trimming cost V 5 bases and J 9 bases; bases outside gene matches: 4. CDR3 nucleotide sequence: TGTGCCAGCAGCCTGACGGGGGGTGAGCAGTTCTTC. Its protein product is CASSLTGGEQFF.

The chain couples TRBV7-9 to TRBJ2-5; perhaps TRBD2 as D (5 bases). Trimming stripped 4 bases from V and 3 bases from J, with 9 bases between. The CDR3 spans 13 residues. Germline CDR1 is SEHNR and CDR2 is FQNEAQ (reference sequence). For the CDR3, the DNA is TGTGCCAGCAGCTCCCGGGAAGAAGAGACCCAGTACTTC. Its translation: CASSSREEETQYF.

The chain joins TRBV7-2 to TRBJ2-1; D uncertain. V shed 0 bases and J shed 8 bases, with 11 bases lying between them. The V gene's germline CDR1 is SGHTA and CDR2 FQGNSA. The CDR3 extends over 14 amino acids. In DNA, the CDR3 is TGTGCCAGCAGCTTAGCACTTCGTGAGGATGAGCAGTTCTTC. Translating gives CASSLALREDEQFF.

The count of this clone is one. As DNA, the CDR3 is TGTGCCAGCAGCTTAGGCGGGGGTTTGTACGAGCAGTACTTC. This translates into CASSLGGGLYEQYF. The chain recombines TRBV7-2 with TRBJ2-7; 7 bases match TRBD2. The germline V gene has CDR1 SGHTA and CDR2 FQGNSA. Trimming removed 1 base from V and 4 bases from J; junction bases left unmatched: 4. This CDR3 is 14 amino acids long.

CDR3 in DNA: TGTGCCAGCAGCTCGCAGGGAATCCATGAGCAGTTCTTC. It codes for CASSSQGIHEQFF. V is TRBV7-6 and J is TRBJ2-1; the D gene is possibly TRBD1 (5 bases). CDR1 is SGHVS and CDR2 is FNYEAQ in the germline V gene. Trimming removed 4 bases from V and 8 bases from J, with 12 bases in between. The CDR3 runs 13 residues.

This chain joins TRBV19 and TRBJ2-1, with 10 bases lining up with TRBD1. V lost 5 bases and J lost 6; bases outside the gene matches: 4. The CDR3 runs to 14 residues. Germline-derived CDR1 and CDR2 are LNHDA and SQIVND (reference sequence). The CDR3 loop reads CASSPWDRGNEQFF. In DNA, the CDR3 is TGTGCCAGTAGTCCCTGGGACAGGGGCAATGAGCAGTTCTTC.

This chain links TRBV11-3 with TRBJ1-2; D gene ambiguous. Germline CDR1 reads SGHNT; CDR2 reads YENEEA. The CDR3 has 17 amino acids. V gave up 5 bases and J gave up 4 bases, with 23 bases separating them. This chain's CDR3 is CASSLVHYLGKTYGYTF. The CDR3 DNA sequence: TGTGCCAGCAGCCTCGTTCACTATCTCGGAAAGACCTATGGCTACACCTTC.

J is TRBJ2-7 and V is TRBV9; 12 positions match TRBD1. This CDR3 region has 16 residues. V trimming: 3 bases; J trimming: 4 bases; junction bases outside the gene matches: 8. Germline assignment: CDR1 SGDLS and CDR2 YYNGEE. CDR3 in amino acids: CASSASGGQGAYEQYF. In DNA form, the CDR3 reads TGTGCCAGCAGCGCAAGTGGGGGACAGGGGGCTTACGAGCAGTACTTC. Combining the CDR3 with reference TRBV9 and TRBJ2-7 gives the whole variable domain DSGVTQTPKHLITATGQRVTLRCSPRSGDLSVYWYQQSLDQGLQFLIQYYNGEERAKGNILERFSAQQFPDLHSELNLSSLELGDSALYFCASSASGGQGAYEQYFGPGTRLTVT.

This clone was recorded only once. J is TRBJ2-1 and V is TRBV30; D unclear. V shed 0 bases and J shed 5 bases, with 11 bases lying between them. Germline assignment: CDR1 GTSNPN and CDR2 SVGIG (reference sequence). This CDR3 is 14 amino acids long. CDR3 in DNA: TGTGCCTGGAGTGTACCGGAGACCAACAATGAGCAGTTCTTC. This encodes CAWSVPETNNEQFF.

The chain links TRBV9 to TRBJ1-1, with D possibly being TRBD1 (6 bases). V shed 0 bases and J shed 4 bases, with 13 bases lying between them. CDR3 length: 15 amino acids. The germline V gene encodes CDR1 SGDLS and CDR2 YYNGEE. DNA for the CDR3: TGTGCCAGCAGCGTAGGAGGGGGTTCCTTCACTGAAGCTTTCTTT. The encoded protein is CASSVGGGSFTEAFF.

This chain links TRBV19 with TRBJ1-3; D gene uncertain. The CDR3 loop spans 18 amino acids. Looked up from germline, CDR1 is LNHDA and CDR2 is SQIVND (reference sequence). V was trimmed by 7 bases and J by 0 bases, leaving 22 bases between them. CDR3 nucleotides: TGTGCCAGTACCCCGGGGTCATACCCTGGCACCTCTGGAAACACCATATATTTT. Protein: CASTPGSYPGTSGNTIYF.

The chain combines TRBV2 with TRBJ1-6; no clear D gene. CDR1 and CDR2 (germline): SNHLY, FYNNEI. This CDR3 is built from 15 residues. The V end lost 1 base, the J end lost 3 bases, and 7 bases lay between the germline ends. The CDR3 protein is CASSEEPFYNSPLHF. The CDR3 nucleotides read TGTGCCAGCAGTGAAGAGCCTTTCTATAATTCACCCCTCCACTTT.

This chain uses TRBV6-5 with TRBJ2-1, with 13 bases lining up with TRBD2. V gave up 1 base and J gave up 7 bases; unmatched junction bases: 4. Germline lookup yields CDR1 MNHEY and CDR2 SVGAGI. This CDR3 spans 16 amino acids. The CDR3 region is CASSYWTSGGGNEQFF. The CDR3 nucleotides are TGTGCCAGCAGTTACTGGACTAGCGGGGGTGGGAATGAGCAGTTCTTC.

The rearrangement uses TRBV11-2 and TRBJ2-7; 7 bases align to TRBD2. Looked up from germline, CDR1 is SGHAT and CDR2 is FQNNGV. The junction had 2 bases not matched to a gene; V was cut back by 8 bases and J by 4 bases. The CDR3 is 11 amino acids. In DNA form, the CDR3 reads TGTGCCAGCCGCGGGGGATACGAGCAGTACTTC. This encodes CASRGGYEQYF.

The chain combines TRBV9 with TRBJ1-1; 11 bases map to TRBD1. Per the germline V gene, CDR1 is SGDLS and CDR2 is YYNGEE. Trimming cost V 0 bases and J 4 bases; bases outside gene matches: 2. The CDR3 contains 15 residues. The CDR3 here is CASSVEGQGGTEAFF. CDR3 in DNA: TGTGCCAGCAGCGTAGAGGGACAGGGGGGCACTGAAGCTTTCTTT.

The chain recombines TRBV4-2 with TRBJ2-1; D gene uncertain. Germline V gene sequence: CDR1 LGHNA, CDR2 YNFKEQ. The CDR3 contains 16 residues. V was cut by 0 bases and J by 0 bases, with 9 bases left in between. CDR3 amino acids: CASSQEVANSYNEQFF. CDR3 DNA: TGTGCCAGCAGCCAAGAGGTAGCAAACTCCTACAATGAGCAGTTCTTC.

This chain links TRBV13 with TRBJ2-2; 8 bases fit TRBD2. This CDR3 comprises 15 residues. V gave up 1 base and J gave up 4 bases; unmatched junction bases: 2. Germline CDR1 PRHDT, CDR2 FYEKMQ (reference sequence). The CDR3 sequence: CASSLAGGRTGELFF. The CDR3 nucleotides read TGTGCCAGCAGCTTAGCGGGGGGGCGCACCGGGGAGCTGTTTTTT.

The chain has TRBV7-9 and TRBJ2-2, with 8 positions matching TRBD1. Germline values: CDR1 SEHNR, CDR2 FQNEAQ (reference sequence). V gave up 9 bases and J gave up 6 bases; unmatched junction bases: 15. The CDR3 is 16 residues long. CDR3 amino acids: CASIDRGAMGSGELFF. The CDR3 region has the DNA TGTGCCAGTATCGACAGGGGCGCTATGGGATCCGGGGAGCTGTTTTTT.

Regarding this clone: Other DNA sequences in this sample translate to the same CDR3. This rearrangement joins TRBV9 to TRBJ2-1, with 7 bases identical to TRBD1. V lost 0 bases, J lost 3 bases, and 3 bases stayed unmatched. Germline V CDR1 and CDR2: SGDLS, YYNGEE. There are 15 residues in the CDR3. This chain's CDR3 is CASSVAGTVYNEQFF. The CDR3 DNA reads TGTGCCAGCAGCGTAGCCGGGACAGTCTACAATGAGCAGTTCTTC. The full variable domain, rest sourced from reference TRBV9 and TRBJ2-1, is DSGVTQTPKHLITATGQRVTLRCSPRSGDLSVYWYQQSLDQGLQFLIQYYNGEERAKGNILERFSAQQFPDLHSELNLSSLELGDSALYFCASSVAGTVYNEQFFGPGTRLTVL.